The entry below describes one T cell receptor beta chain. This entry is derived from a study of blood T cell repertoires in COVID-19. About the research overall: The United States, Italy and Spain supplied acute and convalescent COVID-19 samples.

Germline CDR1 reads SGHRS; CDR2 reads YFSETQ. The CDR3 loop spans 15 amino acids. J gave up 3 bases and V 4 bases, and 3 bases lay outside the gene matches. As processed by the authors: From reference gene primer amplification, estimates of nucleated cell counts were derived. The method was immunoSEQ multiplex PCR; TCRdb's version includes in-frame clones alone and lacks a portion of them. V and J calls and clone size are given by that table; D and trimming were obtained from the DNA. Among roughly 140,000 clones listed, about 86% were seen once. The clonotype was recovered from a human donor in a cohort sampled during active COVID-19. The sample consisted of peripheral blood. The genes are TRBV5-1 and TRBJ2-3; 12 positions agree with TRBD2. CDR3 nucleotide sequence: TGCGCCAGCAGCCGCGGGACTAGCGGGACAGATACGCAGTATTTT. This translates into CASSRGTSGTDTQYF.